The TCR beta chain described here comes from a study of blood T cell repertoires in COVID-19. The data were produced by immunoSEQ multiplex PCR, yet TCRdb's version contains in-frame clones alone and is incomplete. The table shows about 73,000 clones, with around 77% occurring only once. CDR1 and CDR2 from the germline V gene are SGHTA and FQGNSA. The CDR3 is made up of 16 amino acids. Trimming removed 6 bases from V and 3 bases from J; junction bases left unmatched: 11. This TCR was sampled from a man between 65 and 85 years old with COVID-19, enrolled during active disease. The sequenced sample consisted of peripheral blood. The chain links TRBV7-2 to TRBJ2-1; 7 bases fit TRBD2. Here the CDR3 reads CASSLRGRASYNEQFF. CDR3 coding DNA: TGTGCCAGCAGTCTACGGGGGAGGGCGAGCTACAATGAGCAGTTCTTC.